This TCR beta chain was sequenced in a study of cytomegalovirus exposure and HLA in healthy donors. Study-wide context: Per a later analysis, the 666 first-cohort and 95 to 150 validation repertoires shared one platform.

Using immunoSEQ multiplex PCR, the repertoire was profiled, and TCRdb retains in-frame clones only, with some absent. This table holds some 150,000 clones, roughly 89% found once. Germline CDR1 is SGHNT and CDR2 is YYREEE (reference sequence). The germline V and J ends were trimmed by 2 bases and 5 bases, with 16 bases remaining between them. There are 15 residues in the CDR3. The receptor was derived from a man aged 18 to 29 in good health and CMV-seropositive. Sequencing used PBMCs. The V call is TRBV5-4, the J call TRBJ1-1; D is undetermined. In DNA, the CDR3 is TGTGCCAGCAGCTTCAAACGGATTGAGGAAACTGAAGCTTTCTTT. Its translation: CASSFKRIEETEAFF.